These 10 T cell receptor beta chains originate from one sample sequenced in a study of human T cells and chemical hapten exposure (dated by TCRdb to the early 2020s). Unfractionated whole blood was collected in Tempus Blood RNA tubes, and total RNA was extracted from that blood. During library preparation, unique molecular identifiers were attached to individual cDNA molecules so that TCRs could be counted in a quantitative, reproducible way. TCRdb's own reprocessing of the public reads used fastp at Q25 and MiXCR and kept productive beta chains. Merged by CDR3 protein, the rows form single entries marked with the most common genes and DNA. This sample has 95,000 to 150,000 distinct CDR3 sequences in its table, and over 7.5% of those were observed once. Around 1.4% of the sample is taken by the ten largest. Sequenced input: whole blood. The receptors originated from a human donor in good health. Some clones in this sample may be carry-over from other donors' samples. Donor details come from another sample of the same person, matched by shared clones.

The V and J genes are TRBV12-3 or TRBV12-4 and TRBJ2-2, with D possibly TRBD2 on 7 matching bases. CDR3 size: 17 residues. V shed 3 bases and J shed 5 bases, with 19 bases lying between them. CDR3 DNA sequence: TGTGCCAGCAGTTTTTGGGGGGGGCAGGGACGGACCGGGGAGCTGTTTTTT. The encoded protein is CASSFWGGQGRTGELFF.

This clonotype turned up a few times. The V and J genes are TRBV18 and TRBJ2-3; no definite D call. The V and J ends lost 6 bases and 1 base respectively, with 8 bases between them. The CDR3 has 13 amino acids. Germline CDR1 reads KGHSH; CDR2 reads LQKENI. In nucleotides, the CDR3 is TGTGCCAGCTCCGACGGCCGCACAGATACGCAGTATTTT. Residues: CASSDGRTDTQYF.

There are many counts of this clonotype. The DNA for the CDR3 is TGTGCCAGCAACAAGATGGGACAGCTTAACACTGAAGCTTTCTTT. It encodes CASNKMGQLNTEAFF. The chain recombines TRBV6-5 with TRBJ1-1; 7 nucleotides match TRBD1. CDR3 size: 15 residues. J gave up 2 bases and V 7 bases, and 10 bases lay outside the gene matches. Germline V gene data show CDR1 as MNHEY and CDR2 as SVGAGI.

This clonotype was recorded at least ten times. The chain carries TRBV2 and TRBJ1-2, with a possible D match to TRBD1 (5 bases). Germline CDR1 reads SNHLY; CDR2 reads FYNNEI. V lost 8 bases to trimming and J lost 7 bases, with 23 bases between them. The CDR3 loop spans 15 amino acids. CDR3 region: CASSTTPGPMSGYTF. The CDR3 DNA follows: TGTGCCAGCTCTACCACTCCGGGACCAATGTCTGGCTACACCTTC.

V gene TRBV4-2 combines with J gene TRBJ2-6, with 7 bases matching TRBD1. The germline CDR1 and CDR2 sequences are LGHNA and YNFKEQ. CDR3 length equals 19 residues. J lost 3 bases, V lost 1 base, and 12 bases had no gene match. The CDR3 loop is CASSQGKGQGVGGANVLTF. The CDR3 nucleotides read TGTGCCAGCAGCCAAGGGAAAGGGCAGGGGGTAGGTGGGGCCAACGTCCTGACTTTC.

The rearrangement joins TRBV7-2 to TRBJ2-5, with TRBD1 identical over 7 bases. V lost 2 bases, J lost 4 bases, and 7 bases stayed unmatched. Germline lookup yields CDR1 SGHTA and CDR2 FQGNSA. The CDR3 runs 15 residues. CDR3 sequence: CASSLRQGSGETQYF. Written as DNA, the CDR3 is TGTGCCAGCAGCTTAAGACAGGGATCAGGAGAGACCCAGTACTTC.

CDR3 amino acids: CASSQSRDRRYEQYF. Written as DNA, the CDR3 is TGTGCCAGCAGCCAATCGAGAGACAGAAGGTACGAGCAGTACTTC. This rearrangement joins TRBV16 to TRBJ2-7; D perhaps matches TRBD1 (5 bases). Trimming stripped 0 bases from V and 4 bases from J, with 13 bases between. This CDR3 region has 15 residues. Germline values: CDR1 KGHSY, CDR2 FQNENV.

The sample holds a few counts of this clonotype. The chain joins TRBV9 to TRBJ2-7; 8 positions agree with TRBD1. Germline assignment: CDR1 SGDLS and CDR2 YYNGEE. V lost 4 bases and J lost 2; bases outside the gene matches: 5. The CDR3 spans 14 residues. The chain's CDR3 is CASSPQGAAYEQYF. CDR3 DNA sequence: TGTGCCAGCAGCCCGCAGGGGGCGGCCTACGAGCAGTACTTC.

The chain carries TRBV2 and TRBJ2-2, with D tentatively TRBD1 (6 bases). This CDR3 comprises 15 residues. Germline V CDR1 and CDR2: SNHLY, FYNNEI. Trimming took off 7 bases at V and 7 bases at J, with 19 bases between the two ends. The CDR3 DNA reads as TGTGCCAGCATGAAGCAACAGGGTGACGGCGGGGAGCTGTTTTTT. Protein product: CASMKQQGDGGELFF.

This clonotype was seen more than once but under ten times. This chain connects TRBV15 to TRBJ2-7; 9 bases are shared with TRBD2. This CDR3 is built from 14 residues. The J segment lost 4 bases and the V segment lost 5 bases, leaving 6 bases of the junction unmatched. Germline values: CDR1 LNHNV, CDR2 YYDKDF (reference sequence). CDR3 sequence reads: CATSLGTSSYEQYF. CDR3 in DNA: TGTGCCACCAGCCTCGGGACTAGCTCGTACGAGCAGTACTTC.